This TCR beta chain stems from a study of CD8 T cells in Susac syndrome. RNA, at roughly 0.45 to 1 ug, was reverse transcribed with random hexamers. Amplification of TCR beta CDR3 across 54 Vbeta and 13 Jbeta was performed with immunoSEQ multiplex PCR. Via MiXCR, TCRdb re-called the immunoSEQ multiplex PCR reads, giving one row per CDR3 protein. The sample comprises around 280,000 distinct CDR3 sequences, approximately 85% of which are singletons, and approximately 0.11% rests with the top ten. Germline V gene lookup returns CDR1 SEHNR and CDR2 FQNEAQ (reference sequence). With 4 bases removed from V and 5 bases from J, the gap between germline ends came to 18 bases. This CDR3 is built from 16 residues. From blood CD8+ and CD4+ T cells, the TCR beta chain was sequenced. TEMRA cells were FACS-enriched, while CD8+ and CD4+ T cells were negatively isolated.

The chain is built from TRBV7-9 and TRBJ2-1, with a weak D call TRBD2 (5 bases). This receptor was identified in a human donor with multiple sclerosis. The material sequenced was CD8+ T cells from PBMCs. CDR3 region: CASSSKRGPKNNEQFF. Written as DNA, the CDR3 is TGTGCCAGCAGCTCTAAGAGAGGGCCTAAAAACAATGAGCAGTTCTTC.